The next 5 T cell receptor beta chains were all read from a single sample in a study of somatic mutations in cytotoxic T cells in rheumatoid arthritis. Libraries were prepared by immunoSEQ multiplex PCR; TCRdb keeps only in-frame clonotypes and omits some of them. Of more than 2,500 clones listed, 60% to 75% are singletons. Sequenced material: CD8+ T cells sorted from synovial fluid. These receptors came from a woman aged 18-29 years with rheumatoid arthritis.

V usage is TRBV6-1 and J usage is TRBJ1-2; 7 bases match TRBD1. Looked up from germline, CDR1 is MNHNS and CDR2 is SASEGT. The CDR3 totals 11 residues. V gave up 7 bases and J gave up 8 bases; unmatched junction bases: 4. The CDR3 is CASTRGEGYTF. CDR3 sequence (DNA): TGTGCCAGCACCAGGGGGGAAGGCTACACCTTC.

The rearrangement links TRBV5-1 to TRBJ2-2; 7 bases match TRBD1. CDR1 is SGHRS and CDR2 is YFSETQ in the germline V gene. This CDR3 is 16 amino acids long. Germline trimming cut 1 base from V and 6 bases from J; bases unmatched to any gene: 9. The CDR3 reads CASSLYGQAFPGELFF. The CDR3 DNA reads TGCGCCAGCAGCTTGTACGGACAGGCCTTTCCCGGGGAGCTGTTTTTT.

The chain links TRBV4-1 to TRBJ2-7; possible D gene TRBD2, 5 bases. Germline CDR1 MGHRA, CDR2 YSYEKL. The V and J ends lost 5 bases and 0 bases respectively, with 11 bases between them. This CDR3 spans 14 amino acids. CDR3 sequence: CASSAGIFSYEQYF. The CDR3 bases are TGCGCCAGCAGCGCCGGGATCTTCTCCTACGAGCAGTACTTC.

In regard to this clone: Distinct nucleotide sequences in the sample also encode this CDR3. This chain joins TRBV20-1 and TRBJ2-7; D is unclear. CDR3 length equals 11 residues. The V gene's germline CDR1 is DFQATT and CDR2 SNEGSKA (reference sequence). V lost 1 base and J lost 6, with 7 bases in between. The DNA of the CDR3 is TGCAGTGCTAGAGCGGGTAGCGAGCAGTACTTC. Translating gives CSARAGSEQYF.

The J gene is TRBJ2-7, the V gene TRBV30; no reliable D call. The CDR3 sequence is 12 residues long. Germline V lookup: CDR1 GTSNPN, CDR2 SVGIG (reference sequence). V was shortened by 3 bases and J by 2 bases, with 8 bases between the two germline ends. CDR3 nucleotide sequence: TGTGCCTGGAGACAGACACCCTACGAGCAGTACTTC. Its translation: CAWRQTPYEQYF.